This T cell receptor (beta chain) comes out of a study of shared clonotypes between healthy human individuals. TCRdb's table, derived via immunoSEQ multiplex PCR, lists solely in-frame clones and lacks some. The repertoire includes about 120,000 clones, about 71% of them detected once, and about a quarter sits in the top ten. Participating donors were healthy, HIV-negative adults free of recent acute infections or vaccinations. Germline loops: CDR1 MGHRA, CDR2 YSYEKL. The junction had 9 bases not matched to a gene; V was cut back by 3 bases and J by 4 bases. The CDR3 totals 18 residues. The chain combines TRBV4-1 with TRBJ2-1; TRBD2 aligns across 13 bases. The sample was memory CD8+ T cells sorted from blood. The sample's subset: CD45RO+ cells pooled with CCR7-negative TemRA cells. The clonotype originates from a woman aged 25 to 39 in good health. The DNA of the CDR3 is TGCGCCAGCAGCCAGCCTACTAGCGGGAGGGCGAGGTACAATGAGCAGTTCTTC. Translation: CASSQPTSGRARYNEQFF.